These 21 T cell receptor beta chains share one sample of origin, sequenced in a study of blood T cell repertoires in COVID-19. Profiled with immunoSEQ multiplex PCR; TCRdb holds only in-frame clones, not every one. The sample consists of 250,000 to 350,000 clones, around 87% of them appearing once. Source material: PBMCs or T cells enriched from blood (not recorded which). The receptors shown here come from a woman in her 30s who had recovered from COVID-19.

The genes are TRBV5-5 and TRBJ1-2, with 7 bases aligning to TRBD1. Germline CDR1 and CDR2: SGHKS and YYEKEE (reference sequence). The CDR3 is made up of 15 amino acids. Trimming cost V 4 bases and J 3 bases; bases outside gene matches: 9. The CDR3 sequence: CASSLTGYRDYGYTF. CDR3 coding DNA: TGTGCCAGCAGCCTGACAGGGTATCGGGACTATGGCTACACCTTC.

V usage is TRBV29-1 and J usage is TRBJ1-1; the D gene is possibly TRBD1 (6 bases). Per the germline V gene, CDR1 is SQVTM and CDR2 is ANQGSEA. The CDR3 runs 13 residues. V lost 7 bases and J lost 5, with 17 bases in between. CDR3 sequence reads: CSAREGGVTEAFF. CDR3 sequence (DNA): TGCAGCGCCCGTGAGGGGGGGGTAACTGAAGCTTTCTTT.

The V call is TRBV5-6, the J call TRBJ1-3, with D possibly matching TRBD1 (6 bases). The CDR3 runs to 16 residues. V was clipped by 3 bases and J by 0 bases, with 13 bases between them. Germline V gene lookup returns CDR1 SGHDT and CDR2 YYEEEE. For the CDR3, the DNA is TGTGCCAGCAGCTCGGGGGGCAGCCTCTCTGGAAACACCATATATTTT. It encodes CASSSGGSLSGNTIYF.

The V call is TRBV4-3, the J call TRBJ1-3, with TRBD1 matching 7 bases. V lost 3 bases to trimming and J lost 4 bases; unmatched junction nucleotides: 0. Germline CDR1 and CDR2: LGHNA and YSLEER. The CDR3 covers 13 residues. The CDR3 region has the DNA TGCGCCAGCAGCCAGGACAGGGGAAACACCATATATTTT. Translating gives CASSQDRGNTIYF.

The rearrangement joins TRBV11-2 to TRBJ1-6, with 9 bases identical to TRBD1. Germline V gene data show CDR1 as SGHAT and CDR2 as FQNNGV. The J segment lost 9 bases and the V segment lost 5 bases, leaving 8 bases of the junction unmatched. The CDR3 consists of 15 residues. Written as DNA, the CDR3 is TGTGCCAGCAGCGTAACCGGGACAGGGTTTTCACCCCTCCACTTT. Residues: CASSVTGTGFSPLHF.

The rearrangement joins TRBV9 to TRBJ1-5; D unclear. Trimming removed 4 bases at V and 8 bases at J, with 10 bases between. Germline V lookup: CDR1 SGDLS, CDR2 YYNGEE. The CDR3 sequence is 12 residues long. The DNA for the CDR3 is TGTGCCAGCAGCCCCCTCTTTGAGCCCCAGCATTTT. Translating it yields CASSPLFEPQHF. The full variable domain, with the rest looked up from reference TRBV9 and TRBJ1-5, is DSGVTQTPKHLITATGQRVTLRCSPRSGDLSVYWYQQSLDQGLQFLIQYYNGEERAKGNILERFSAQQFPDLHSELNLSSLELGDSALYFCASSPLFEPQHFGDGTRLSIL.

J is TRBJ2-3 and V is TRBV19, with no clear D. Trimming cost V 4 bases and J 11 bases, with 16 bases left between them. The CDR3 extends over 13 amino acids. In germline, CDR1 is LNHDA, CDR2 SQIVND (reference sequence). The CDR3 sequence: CASSTLHQALQYF. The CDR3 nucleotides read TGTGCCAGTAGTACCCTCCACCAAGCGTTGCAGTATTTT.

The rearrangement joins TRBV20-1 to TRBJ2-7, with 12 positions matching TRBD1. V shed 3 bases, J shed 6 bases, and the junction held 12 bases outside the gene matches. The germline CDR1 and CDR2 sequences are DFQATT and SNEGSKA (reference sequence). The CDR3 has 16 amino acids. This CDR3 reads CSASRAEGTGGPEQYF. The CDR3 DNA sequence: TGCAGTGCTAGTAGGGCCGAAGGGACAGGGGGCCCCGAGCAGTACTTC.

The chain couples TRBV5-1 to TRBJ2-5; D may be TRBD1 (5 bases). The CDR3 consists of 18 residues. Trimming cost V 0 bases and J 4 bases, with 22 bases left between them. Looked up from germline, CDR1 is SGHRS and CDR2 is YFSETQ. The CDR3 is CASSLAESSLMGRETQYF. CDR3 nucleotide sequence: TGCGCCAGCAGCTTGGCCGAGAGCAGCTTAATGGGGCGAGAGACCCAGTACTTC.

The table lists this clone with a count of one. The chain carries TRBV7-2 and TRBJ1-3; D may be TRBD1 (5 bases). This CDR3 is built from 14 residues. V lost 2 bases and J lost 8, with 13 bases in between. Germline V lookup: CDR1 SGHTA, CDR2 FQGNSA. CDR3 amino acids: CASSLRAGRDTIYF. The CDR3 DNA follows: TGTGCCAGCAGCTTAAGGGCAGGGAGGGACACCATATATTTT.

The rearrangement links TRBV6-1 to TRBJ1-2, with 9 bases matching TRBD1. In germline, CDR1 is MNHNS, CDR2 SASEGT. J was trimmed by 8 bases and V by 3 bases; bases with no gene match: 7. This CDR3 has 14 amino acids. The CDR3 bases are TGTGCCAGCAGTGAGGGGACAGGGATTCACGGCTACACCTTC. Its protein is CASSEGTGIHGYTF.

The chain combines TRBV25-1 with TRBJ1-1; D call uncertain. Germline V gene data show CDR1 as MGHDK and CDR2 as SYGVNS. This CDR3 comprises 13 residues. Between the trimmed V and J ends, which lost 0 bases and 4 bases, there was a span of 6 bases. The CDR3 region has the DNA TGTGCCAGCAGTGAATATTCTCCCACTGAAGCTTTCTTT. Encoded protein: CASSEYSPTEAFF. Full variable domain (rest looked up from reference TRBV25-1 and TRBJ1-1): EADIYQTPRYLVIGTGKKITLECSQTMGHDKMYWYQQDPGMELHLIHYSYGVNSTEKGDLSSESTVSRIRTEHFPLTLESARPSHTSQYLCASSEYSPTEAFFGQGTRLTVV.

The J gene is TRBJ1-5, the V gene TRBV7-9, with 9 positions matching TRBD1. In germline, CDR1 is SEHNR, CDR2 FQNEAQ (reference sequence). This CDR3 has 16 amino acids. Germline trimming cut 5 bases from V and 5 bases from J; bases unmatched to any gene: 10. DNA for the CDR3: TGTGCCAGCAGCCGTCCCGGGACAGGGATTGATCAGCCCCAGCATTTT. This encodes CASSRPGTGIDQPQHF. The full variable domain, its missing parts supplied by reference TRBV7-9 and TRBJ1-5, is DTGVSQNPRHKITKRGQNVTFRCDPISEHNRLYWYRQTLGQGPEFLTYFQNEAQLEKSRLLSDRFSAERPKGSFSTLEIQRTEQGDSAMYLCASSRPGTGIDQPQHFGDGTRLSIL.

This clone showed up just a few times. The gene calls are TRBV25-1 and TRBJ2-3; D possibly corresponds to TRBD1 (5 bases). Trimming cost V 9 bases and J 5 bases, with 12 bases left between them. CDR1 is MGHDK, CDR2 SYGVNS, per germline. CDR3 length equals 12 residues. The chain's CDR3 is CASTVRGDTQYF. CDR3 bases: TGTGCCAGTACCGTAAGGGGAGATACGCAGTATTTT. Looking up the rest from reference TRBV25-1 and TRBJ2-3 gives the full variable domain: EADIYQTPRYLVIGTGKKITLECSQTMGHDKMYWYQQDPGMELHLIHYSYGVNSTEKGDLSSESTVSRIRTEHFPLTLESARPSHTSQYLCASTVRGDTQYFGPGTRLTVL.

The CDR3: CASSWTGRDQPQHF. The CDR3 nucleotides are TGCGCCAGCAGCTGGACAGGGAGGGATCAGCCCCAGCATTTT. The V and J genes are TRBV10-2 and TRBJ1-5, with TRBD1 matching 8 bases. Germline V gene lookup returns CDR1 WSHSY and CDR2 SAAADI. The CDR3 extends over 14 amino acids. With 6 bases clipped from V and 5 bases from J, the junction kept 6 bases outside the gene matches.

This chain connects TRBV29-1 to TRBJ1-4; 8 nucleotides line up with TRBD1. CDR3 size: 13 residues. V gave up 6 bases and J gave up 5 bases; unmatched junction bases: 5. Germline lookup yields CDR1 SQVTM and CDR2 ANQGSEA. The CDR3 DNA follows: TGCAGCGTCACGGACAGGGTGAATGAAAAACTGTTTTTT. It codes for CSVTDRVNEKLFF.

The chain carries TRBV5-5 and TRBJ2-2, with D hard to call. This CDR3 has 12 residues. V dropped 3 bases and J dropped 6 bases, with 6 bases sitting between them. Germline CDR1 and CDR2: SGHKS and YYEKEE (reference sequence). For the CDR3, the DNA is TGTGCCAGCAGCTACATATCCGGGGAGCTGTTTTTT. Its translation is CASSYISGELFF.

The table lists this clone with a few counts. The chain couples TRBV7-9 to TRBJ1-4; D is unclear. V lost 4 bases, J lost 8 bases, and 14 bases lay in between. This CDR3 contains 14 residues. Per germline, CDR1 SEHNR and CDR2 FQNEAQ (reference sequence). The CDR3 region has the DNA TGTGCCAGCAGCTCCCGGAGACTGAGCGAAAAACTGTTTTTT. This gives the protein CASSSRRLSEKLFF.

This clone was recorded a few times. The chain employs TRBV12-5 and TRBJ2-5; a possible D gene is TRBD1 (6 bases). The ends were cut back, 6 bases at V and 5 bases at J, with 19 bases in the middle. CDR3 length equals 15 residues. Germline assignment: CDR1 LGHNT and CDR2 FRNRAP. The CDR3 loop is CASGLGVGGVETQYF. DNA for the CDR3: TGTGCTAGTGGCCTCGGCGTAGGGGGTGTGGAGACCCAGTACTTC. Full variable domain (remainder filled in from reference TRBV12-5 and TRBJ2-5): DARVTQTPRHKVTEMGQEVTMRCQPILGHNTVFWYRQTMMQGLELLAYFRNRAPLDDSGMPKDRFSAEMPDATLATLKIQPSEPRDSAVYFCASGLGVGGVETQYFGPGTRLLVL.

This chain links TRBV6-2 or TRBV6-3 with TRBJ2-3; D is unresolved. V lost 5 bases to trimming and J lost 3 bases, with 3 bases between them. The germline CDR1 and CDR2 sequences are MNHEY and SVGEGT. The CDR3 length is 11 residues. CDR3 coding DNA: TGTGCCAGCAGTCAAACAGATACGCAGTATTTT. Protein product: CASSQTDTQYF.

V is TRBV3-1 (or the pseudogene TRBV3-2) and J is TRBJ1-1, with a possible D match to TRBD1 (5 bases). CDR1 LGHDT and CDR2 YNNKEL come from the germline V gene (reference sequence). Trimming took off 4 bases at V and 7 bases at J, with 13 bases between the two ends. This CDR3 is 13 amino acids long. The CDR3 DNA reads TGTGCCAGCAGCCTTCGGGACTCCGGTGAAGCTTTCTTT. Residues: CASSLRDSGEAFF.